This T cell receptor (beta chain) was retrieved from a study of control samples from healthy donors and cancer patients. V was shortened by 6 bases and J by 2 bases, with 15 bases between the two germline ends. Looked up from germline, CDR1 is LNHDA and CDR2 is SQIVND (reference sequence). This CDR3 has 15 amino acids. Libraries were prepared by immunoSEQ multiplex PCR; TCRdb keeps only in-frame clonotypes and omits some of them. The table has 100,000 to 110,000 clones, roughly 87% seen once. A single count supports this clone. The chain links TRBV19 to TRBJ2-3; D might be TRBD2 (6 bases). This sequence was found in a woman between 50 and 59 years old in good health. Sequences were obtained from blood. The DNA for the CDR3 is TGTGCCAGTAGGCACCAGGGACTCACCACAGATACGCAGTATTTT. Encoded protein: CASRHQGLTTDTQYF.